The 21 T cell receptor beta chains reported below all come from one sample, sequenced in a study of T cells after posttransplantation cyclophosphamide. Libraries were prepared by immunoSEQ multiplex PCR; TCRdb keeps only in-frame clonotypes and omits some of them. The profile covers approximately 56,000 clones, with approximately 94% appearing a single time and roughly 3.1% taken by the ten largest. Sequencing was carried out using PBMCs. Every receptor here comes from a woman in her twenties or thirties in good health and a related stem cell transplant donor.

The rearrangement joins TRBV19 to TRBJ1-1; unclear D gene. The germline V gene has CDR1 LNHDA and CDR2 SQIVND (reference sequence). V was trimmed by 5 bases and J by 4 bases, leaving 11 bases between them. The CDR3 is 13 residues long. This CDR3 reads CASSPTVGTEAFF. For the CDR3, the DNA is TGTGCCAGTAGTCCCACAGTAGGCACTGAAGCTTTCTTT. Looking up the rest from reference TRBV19 and TRBJ1-1 gives the full variable domain: DGGITQSPKYLFRKEGQNVTLSCEQNLNHDAMYWYRQDPGQGLRLIYYSQIVNDFQKGDIAEGYSVSREKKESFPLTVTSAQKNPTAFYLCASSPTVGTEAFFGQGTRLTVV.

The chain is built from TRBV30 and TRBJ2-1; D is unclear. V lost 2 bases, J lost 5 bases, and 4 bases lay in between. The CDR3 loop spans 11 amino acids. Germline V gives CDR1 GTSNPN, CDR2 SVGIG (reference sequence). The CDR3 is CAWSIDNEQFF. The CDR3 DNA reads as TGTGCCTGGAGTATCGACAATGAGCAGTTCTTC.

The rearrangement joins TRBV19 to TRBJ2-5; 7 positions agree with TRBD2. The CDR3 contains 14 residues. V lost 6 bases and J lost 2; bases outside the gene matches: 6. Germline CDR1 LNHDA, CDR2 SQIVND (reference sequence). The CDR3 here is CASRPWGGQETQYF. As DNA, the CDR3 is TGTGCCAGTAGGCCCTGGGGAGGGCAAGAGACCCAGTACTTC. Supplemented by reference TRBV19 and TRBJ2-5, the full variable domain reads DGGITQSPKYLFRKEGQNVTLSCEQNLNHDAMYWYRQDPGQGLRLIYYSQIVNDFQKGDIAEGYSVSREKKESFPLTVTSAQKNPTAFYLCASRPWGGQETQYFGPGTRLLVL.

The rearrangement joins TRBV7-2 to TRBJ1-1, with D maybe TRBD1 (5 bases). Germline assignment: CDR1 SGHTA and CDR2 FQGNSA. V was cut by 6 bases and J by 1 base, with 15 bases left in between. This CDR3 region has 15 residues. CDR3 loop: CASSLLPGGNTEAFF. In DNA form, the CDR3 reads TGTGCCAGCAGTTTGCTTCCCGGGGGGAACACTGAAGCTTTCTTT.

J is TRBJ2-2 and V is TRBV5-4; D unresolved. The CDR3 has 15 residues. The V and J ends lost 0 bases and 4 bases respectively, with 10 bases between them. Germline loops: CDR1 SGHNT, CDR2 YYREEE (reference sequence). The CDR3: CASSLGLSGTGELFF. The CDR3 DNA reads TGTGCCAGCAGCTTGGGGCTATCGGGCACCGGGGAGCTGTTTTTT.

The gene calls are TRBV7-9 and TRBJ2-1; 8 bases match TRBD1. J was trimmed by 4 bases and V by 3 bases; bases with no gene match: 5. From germline, CDR1 is SEHNR and CDR2 FQNEAQ (reference sequence). CDR3 length equals 15 residues. CDR3 region: CASSFRTGRYNEQFF. The CDR3, as DNA: TGTGCCAGCAGCTTCAGGACAGGGAGGTACAATGAGCAGTTCTTC.

The CDR3 here is CASSPQAGFTDTQYF. The CDR3 DNA sequence: TGTGCCAGTAGTCCGCAAGCGGGGTTCACAGATACGCAGTATTTT. This sequence joins TRBV19 and TRBJ2-3, with 7 bases fitting TRBD2. V lost 5 bases to trimming and J lost 2 bases; unmatched junction nucleotides: 7. The germline V gene encodes CDR1 LNHDA and CDR2 SQIVND (reference sequence). This CDR3 region has 15 residues.

This chain joins TRBV12-5 and TRBJ2-3; 16 nucleotides match TRBD2. From germline, CDR1 is LGHNT and CDR2 FRNRAP. J lost 8 bases, V lost 5 bases, and 4 bases had no gene match. The CDR3 sequence is 15 residues long. CDR3 loop: CASGPGTSGGGTQYF. CDR3 coding DNA: TGTGCTAGTGGTCCCGGGACTAGCGGGGGGGGTACGCAGTATTTT.

This clone was detected a few times. V usage is TRBV5-1 and J usage is TRBJ1-2; 9 bases agree with TRBD1. V was clipped by 1 base and J by 6 bases; unmatched bases: 7. CDR3 length: 15 residues. The germline V gene has CDR1 SGHRS and CDR2 YFSETQ. CDR3 region: CASSLPRGTGNGYTF. DNA for the CDR3: TGCGCCAGCAGCTTGCCCCGTGGGACAGGGAATGGCTACACCTTC.

This clone was counted between two and nine times. The chain carries TRBV7-9 and TRBJ1-1; 7 positions match TRBD1. The V gene end was trimmed by 7 bases and the J gene end by 5 bases; junction bases not matched to a gene: 1. This CDR3 comprises 11 residues. Germline values: CDR1 SEHNR, CDR2 FQNEAQ (reference sequence). DNA for the CDR3: TGTGCCAGCAACAGGGGTACTGAAGCTTTCTTT. It translates to CASNRGTEAFF.

A word on this clone: Within the sample, other DNA sequences also encode this same CDR3. This chain joins TRBV7-9 and TRBJ1-2; TRBD1 might be the D (5 bases). CDR1 is SEHNR and CDR2 is FQNEAQ in the germline V gene (reference sequence). Trimming removed 2 bases from V and 2 bases from J, with 6 bases in between. The CDR3 sequence is 13 residues long. This CDR3 is CASSLPGNYGYTF. The CDR3 DNA sequence: TGTGCCAGCAGCTTACCAGGGAACTATGGCTACACCTTC.

The chain joins TRBV7-2 to TRBJ1-2, with D unresolved. The CDR3 is made up of 13 amino acids. V shed 6 bases and J shed 2 bases, with 10 bases lying between them. Germline V CDR1 and CDR2: SGHTA, FQGNSA. The CDR3: CASRRTENYGYTF. CDR3 DNA sequence: TGTGCCAGCAGGCGTACAGAGAACTATGGCTACACCTTC.

This clone showed up just once. The CDR3 region is CASSQDARTEYGYTF. CDR3 bases: TGTGCCAGCAGCCAAGATGCTAGGACAGAGTATGGCTACACCTTC. This chain uses TRBV4-2 with TRBJ1-2, with a possible D match to TRBD1 (6 bases). The CDR3 spans 15 residues. CDR1 is LGHNA and CDR2 is YNFKEQ in the germline V gene. V lost 0 bases, J lost 5 bases, and 13 bases lay in between.

The chain couples TRBV6-1 to TRBJ1-1; D is ambiguous. Deletions cut 4 bases from V and 0 bases from J, with 6 bases between. Germline V gene sequence: CDR1 MNHNS, CDR2 SASEGT. This CDR3 is built from 13 residues. CDR3 DNA sequence: TGTGCCAGCAGTGCCCCCATGAACACTGAAGCTTTCTTT. It is translated as CASSAPMNTEAFF.

This chain links TRBV5-1 with TRBJ2-2; D possibly corresponds to TRBD1 (5 bases). The V end was cut by 2 bases, the J end by 5 bases, with 19 bases between. Germline V gene sequence: CDR1 SGHRS, CDR2 YFSETQ. The CDR3 extends over 17 amino acids. The CDR3 bases are TGCGCCAGCAGCTTTGGCCCCAGGGTCGAAGGGACCGGGGAGCTGTTTTTT. Protein product: CASSFGPRVEGTGELFF.

The gene calls are TRBV4-2 and TRBJ1-1, with unresolved D. The V and J ends lost 0 bases and 1 base respectively, with 12 bases between them. The germline V gene encodes CDR1 LGHNA and CDR2 YNFKEQ. There are 16 residues in the CDR3. The CDR3 reads CASSQDSRRKNTEAFF. CDR3 bases: TGTGCCAGCAGCCAAGATAGTCGGCGGAAGAACACTGAAGCTTTCTTT.

J is TRBJ2-1 and V is TRBV25-1; 8 nucleotides align to TRBD1. CDR1 and CDR2 (germline): MGHDK, SYGVNS. V trimming: 3 bases; J trimming: 8 bases; junction bases outside the gene matches: 12. The CDR3 sequence is 16 residues long. This chain's CDR3 is CASSDRQGYLVYEQFF. DNA of the CDR3: TGTGCCAGCAGTGATCGACAGGGGTATCTGGTGTATGAGCAGTTCTTC.

The chain carries TRBV12-1 and TRBJ1-6. TRBV12-1 is a known pseudogene. The CDR3 sequence is 19 residues long. CDR3 nucleotide sequence: TGTGCCAGCAGCTTCCTAACGGGACTTCTGAGCTCCTATAATTCACCCCTCCACTTT. It encodes CASSFLTGLLSSYNSPLHF.

This clone was observed once. This chain connects TRBV18 to TRBJ1-1; D uncertain. In germline, CDR1 is KGHSH, CDR2 LQKENI. Trimming pared 1 base from V and 8 bases from J, leaving 11 bases between. The CDR3 is made up of 13 amino acids. This CDR3 reads CASSPQSSVEAFF. The CDR3, as DNA: TGTGCCAGCTCACCACAGAGTTCCGTAGAAGCTTTCTTT.

This chain connects TRBV10-1 to TRBJ1-3; D not resolved. Germline assignment: CDR1 WNHNN and CDR2 SYGVQD (reference sequence). The length of the CDR3 is 13 residues. V was pared by 5 bases and J by 2 bases, with 7 bases between. CDR3 sequence: CASSLGPGNTIYF. DNA of the CDR3: TGCGCCAGCAGTCTCGGTCCTGGAAACACCATATATTTT.

The chain has TRBV5-1 and TRBJ2-1, with 12 bases matching TRBD2. The CDR3 extends over 17 amino acids. Trimming cost V 0 bases and J 6 bases; bases outside gene matches: 7. Germline lookup yields CDR1 SGHRS and CDR2 YFSETQ. CDR3 loop: CASSLVLAGGSSNEQFF. The CDR3 region has the DNA TGCGCCAGCAGCTTGGTTCTAGCGGGGGGGTCTAGCAATGAGCAGTTCTTC.